This is a list of T cell receptor beta chains from one sample in a study of T cells in Graves' hyperthyroidism and ophthalmopathy. TCRdb ran MiXCR on the multiplex PCR reads and lists one entry per CDR3 protein. Altogether around 690,000 distinct CDR3 sequences are present, roughly 17% being singletons, with the ten largest covering 15% to 19%. Sequencing input: blood. All receptors derive from a man between 50 and 59 years old with Graves' hyperthyroidism. The CDR3 runs from the conserved cysteine through the conserved F or W. The D gene is left open where the match is weak. Clone size is stated in some rows and not others, as once, few, many or a class when expanded.

cdr3_length d_call clone_size j_call v_call cdr3_aa cdr3_nt
13 . few TRBJ1-5 TRBV30 CAWRQNSNQPQHF TGTGCCTGGAGACAGAATAGCAATCAGCCCCAGCATTTT
14 TRBD2 many TRBJ2-2 TRBV20-1 CSARSGSGTGELFF TGCAGTGCTCGTAGCGGGAGCGGCACCGGGGAGCTGTTTTTT
15 TRBD2 many TRBJ2-4 TRBV27 CASSSAGLAKNIQYF TGTGCCAGCAGTTCAGCGGGACTAGCCAAAAACATTCAGTACTTC
14 . many TRBJ2-1 TRBV6-6 CASSYSRSMHEQFF TGTGCCAGCAGTTACTCTCGGAGCATGCATGAGCAGTTCTTC
13 . many TRBJ2-3 TRBV20-1 CSASVGIRNTQYF TGCAGTGCTAGTGTTGGGATAAGGAATACGCAGTATTTT
13 . few TRBJ1-1 TRBV19 CASRLTQNTEAFF TGTGCCAGTAGATTGACGCAGAACACTGAAGCTTTCTTT
16 TRBD2 many TRBJ2-7 TRBV2 CASSQSGTSGSNEQYF TGTGCCAGCAGTCAATCCGGGACTAGCGGGAGTAACGAGCAGTACTTC
22 TRBD2 many TRBJ2-1 TRBV28 CASSFFQGGSGRPPSSYNEQFF TGTGCCAGCAGTTTTTTTCAGGGTGGAAGCGGGAGGCCTCCTAGCTCCTACAATGAGCAGTTCTTC
13 . many TRBJ1-1 TRBV6-1 CASRDTGPGKAFF TGTGCCAGCAGAGACACAGGGCCAGGGAAAGCTTTCTTT
15 TRBD2 . TRBJ2-3 TRBV19 CASSIAASGKYTQYF TGTGCCAGTAGTATAGCGGCTAGCGGGAAATATACGCAGTATTTT
17 . many TRBJ2-1 TRBV24-1 CATSDRTTGVRNNEQFF TGTGCCACCAGTGATCGAACCACGGGAGTTCGCAACAATGAGCAGTTCTTC
18 . . TRBJ2-6 TRBV10-3 CAISLDMQYDPGANVLTF TGTGCCATCAGCCTGGACATGCAGTACGATCCTGGGGCCAACGTCCTGACTTTC
13 . . TRBJ2-2 TRBV6-1 CASDASGSGELFF TGTGCCAGCGACGCTTCAGGGTCCGGGGAGCTGTTTTTT
13 TRBD1 . TRBJ2-5 TRBV29-1 CSALPDRGATQYF TGCAGCGCCCTCCCGGACAGGGGGGCGACCCAGTACTTC
15 . once TRBJ1-3 TRBV28 CASSDRGTSGNTIYF TGTGCCAGCAGTGATAGGGGGACTTCTGGAAACACCATATATTTT
11 TRBD2 . TRBJ2-1 TRBV6-2/TRBV6-3 CASIRAGLQFF TGTGCCAGCATTAGAGCGGGACTTCAGTTCTTC
16 TRBD2 many TRBJ2-3 TRBV11-2 CASSLGTTRARDTQYF TGTGCCAGCAGCTTGGGGACTACCCGAGCGCGGGATACGCAGTATTTT
15 TRBD1 . TRBJ1-1 TRBV27 CARSSSTGAVTEAFF TGTGCCCGCAGTTCATCGACAGGGGCGGTAACTGAAGCTTTCTTT
13 TRBD1 many TRBJ1-2 TRBV6-1 CASGRTGYHGYTF TGTGCCAGCGGCAGGACAGGGTACCATGGCTACACCTTC
15 TRBD2 many TRBJ2-1 TRBV28 CASSPSGRAHNEQFF TGTGCCAGCAGCCCTAGCGGGAGGGCCCACAATGAGCAGTTCTTC
15 TRBD2 few TRBJ2-2 TRBV29-1 CSVEGDGRGAGELFF TGCAGCGTTGAAGGAGACGGGAGGGGCGCCGGGGAGCTGTTTTTT
14 . many TRBJ2-5 TRBV6-5 CASSYLADKETQYF TGTGCCAGCAGTTACTTGGCAGATAAAGAGACCCAGTACTTC
13 TRBD1 few TRBJ2-7 TRBV29-1 CSAVSGTAYEQYF TGCAGCGCTGTCTCCGGGACAGCTTACGAGCAGTACTTC
11 . few TRBJ1-2 TRBV30 CAWTLNYGYTF TGTGCCTGGACCTTAAACTATGGCTACACCTTC
11 . many TRBJ1-1 TRBV29-1 CSHDRNTEAFF TGCAGCCATGACAGGAACACTGAAGCTTTCTTT
17 TRBD1 . TRBJ2-5 TRBV4-3 CASSQEDHTGVMETQYF TGCGCCAGCAGCCAAGAAGACCACACAGGGGTGATGGAGACCCAGTACTTC
14 . . TRBJ1-1 TRBV2 CASSEGAGPAEAFF TGTGCCAGCAGTGAGGGGGCAGGGCCGGCTGAAGCTTTCTTT
16 . few TRBJ2-3 TRBV7-9 CASSLRVITSTDTQYF TGTGCCAGCAGCTTAAGGGTTATTACTAGCACAGATACGCAGTATTTT
15 TRBD2 few TRBJ2-5 TRBV20-1 CSATPRLAGQETQYF TGCAGTGCTACCCCTAGACTAGCGGGGCAAGAGACCCAGTACTTC
13 . many TRBJ2-5 TRBV6-1 CASSAGRQETQYF TGTGCCAGCAGTGCGGGACGGCAAGAGACCCAGTACTTC
16 TRBD2 many TRBJ2-1 TRBV11-2 CASSPYQAGAYNEQFF TGTGCCAGCAGCCCGTATCAAGCGGGGGCCTACAATGAGCAGTTCTTC
16 . many TRBJ2-3 TRBV2 CASTLMVGVRTDTQYF TGTGCCAGCACCTTGATGGTGGGCGTACGCACAGATACGCAGTATTTT
17 TRBD2 few TRBJ2-2 TRBV7-2 CASSPQVGLARSGELFF TGTGCCAGCAGCCCCCAAGTCGGACTAGCTAGGTCGGGGGAGCTGTTTTTT
13 TRBD1 many TRBJ1-1 TRBV29-1 CSGRQGLNTEAFF TGCAGCGGCAGACAGGGACTGAACACTGAAGCTTTCTTT
15 TRBD2 . TRBJ2-1 TRBV7-9 CASSEGTSGSNEQFF TGTGCCAGCAGCGAAGGGACTAGCGGGAGCAATGAGCAGTTCTTC
13 TRBD1 few TRBJ1-1 TRBV20-1 CSASRQGLGEAFF TGCAGTGCGAGCAGACAGGGCCTCGGTGAAGCTTTCTTT
15 . . TRBJ2-7 TRBV25-1 CTSSEPDAGTYEQYF TGTACCAGCAGTGAACCTGATGCAGGAACCTACGAGCAGTACTTC
15 TRBD1 many TRBJ1-5 TRBV6-2/TRBV6-3 CASTDRAQRNQPQHF TGTGCCAGCACGGACAGGGCGCAACGCAATCAGCCCCAGCATTTT
15 . . TRBJ1-1 TRBV4-1 CASSQGGAMNTEAFF TGCGCCAGCAGCCAGGGGGGCGCCATGAACACTGAAGCTTTCTTT
18 TRBD2 once TRBJ2-1 TRBV5-4 CASSRGSTSGSSYNEQFF TGTGCCAGCAGCCGGGGGTCGACTAGCGGGAGCTCCTACAATGAGCAGTTCTTC
15 . . TRBJ2-5 TRBV18 CASSPTGPNGGPQYF TGTGCCAGCTCACCTACGGGGCCCAACGGCGGTCCCCAGTACTTC